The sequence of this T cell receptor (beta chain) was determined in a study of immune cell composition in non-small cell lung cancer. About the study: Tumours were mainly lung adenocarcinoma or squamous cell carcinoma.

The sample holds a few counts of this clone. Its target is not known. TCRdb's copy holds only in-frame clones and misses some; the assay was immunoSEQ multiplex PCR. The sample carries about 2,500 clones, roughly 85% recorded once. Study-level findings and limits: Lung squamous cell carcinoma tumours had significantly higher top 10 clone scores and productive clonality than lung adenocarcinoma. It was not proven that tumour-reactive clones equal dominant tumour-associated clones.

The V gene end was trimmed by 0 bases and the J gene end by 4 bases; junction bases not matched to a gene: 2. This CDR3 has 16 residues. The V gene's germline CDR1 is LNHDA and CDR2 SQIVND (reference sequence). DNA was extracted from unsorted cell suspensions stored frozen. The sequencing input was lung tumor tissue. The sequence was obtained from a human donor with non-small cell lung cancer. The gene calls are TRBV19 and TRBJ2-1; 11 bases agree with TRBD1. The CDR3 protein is CASSIDGTGGYNEQFF. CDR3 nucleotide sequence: TGTGCCAGTAGTATAGATGGGACAGGGGGTTACAATGAGCAGTTCTTC.